This T cell receptor beta chain was profiled in a study of cytomegalovirus exposure and HLA in healthy donors. Regarding the study as a whole: At a 0.05 false discovery rate, a later analysis found about 17,000 TCR beta sequences to be associated with HLA alleles. Prediction of most subjects' HLA-A and HLA-B alleles by TCR beta sequences was reportedly accurate.

About this clone: Antigen: not known.

Donors in the study were healthy people who gave bone marrow. PCR primers comprised 60 Vbeta and 13 Jbeta primers. The table came from immunoSEQ multiplex PCR; TCRdb's copy has only in-frame clones and leaves some out. The sample comprises approximately 130,000 clones, about 78% of which are singletons, and less than 3.5% rests with the top ten. V shed 0 bases and J shed 0 bases, with 18 bases lying between them. Germline CDR1 GTSNPN, CDR2 SVGIG (reference sequence). The CDR3 extends over 18 amino acids. Sequenced input: PBMCs. The clonotype was recovered from a human donor in good health. J is TRBJ2-1 and V is TRBV30; D is possibly TRBD2 (5 bases). Here the CDR3 DNA reads TGTGCCTGGAGTGTACGGTCGGGGTCCATACACTCCTACAATGAGCAGTTCTTC. Translating gives CAWSVRSGSIHSYNEQFF.